The 19 T cell receptor beta chains in this list originate from one sample, sequenced in a study of vaccination and CD4 T cells after COVID-19. Their specific antigens are unknown. Treatment indicated: roughly ten-day PBMC culture with coronavirus spike peptide pools or control peptides (ViraFEST assay). During the years 2011-2018, before the COVID-19 pandemic, the unexposed donor's CD4+ T cells were collected. Researchers used the Oncomine TCR Beta short-read assay to sequence DNA from cultured CD4+ T cells. Cultured CD4+ T cells were the source of extracted genomic DNA. TCRdb fed the PCR reads into MiXCR, producing one record per CDR3 protein. The data contain thousands of distinct CDR3 sequences, approximately 34% of them singletons. Specimen: CD4+ T cells from blood, cultured in vitro. Receptors were obtained from a human donor in good health.

A remark on this clonotype: The junction shows a germline mismatch at one end, possibly a read error. The chain links TRBV6-1 to TRBJ2-2, with D tentatively TRBD2 (6 bases). Germline loops: CDR1 MNHNS, CDR2 SASEGT. The CDR3 runs to 13 residues. CDR3 sequence (DNA): TGTGCCAGCAGTGCTCGAATGGGCGGGGAGCCGTTTTTT. Protein: CASSARMGGEPFF.

This clonotype was picked up a small number of times. The CDR3 region has the DNA TGTGCCAGCAGTCCAAACTGGGACAGGGGATATACGCAGTATTTT. Encoded protein: CASSPNWDRGYTQYF. This chain uses TRBV6-2 or TRBV6-3 with TRBJ2-3; 10 nucleotides match TRBD1. This CDR3 region has 15 residues. V gave up 5 bases and J gave up 7 bases; unmatched junction bases: 9. Germline lookup yields CDR1 MNHEY and CDR2 SVGEGT.

This chain uses TRBV7-8 with TRBJ1-1; D may be TRBD1 (5 bases). CDR1 and CDR2 from the germline V gene are SGHVS and FQNEAQ. The CDR3 is 13 residues long. V dropped 6 bases and J dropped 2 bases, with 10 bases sitting between them. DNA of the CDR3: TGTGCCAGCAGTAGAGGGGAAAACACTGAAGCTTTCTTT. Translation: CASSRGENTEAFF. The variable domain in full, completed from reference TRBV7-8 and TRBJ1-1, reads GAGVSQSPRYKVAKRGQDVALRCDPISGHVSLFWYQQALGQGPEFLTYFQNEAQLDKSGLPSDRFFAERPEGSVSTLKIQRTQQEDSAVYLCASSRGENTEAFFGQGTRLTVV.

This clonotype has just a few counts. The V and J genes are TRBV6-2 or TRBV6-3 and TRBJ2-6; the D gene could be TRBD1 or TRBD2 (5 bases each). This CDR3 contains 18 residues. The V gene lost 5 bases and the J gene lost 0 bases, with 17 bases spanning the gap. Germline lookup yields CDR1 MNHEY and CDR2 SVGEGT. Here the CDR3 DNA reads TGTGCCAGCAGTCGGCCGGGACCTCTCCCCTCTGGGGCCAACGTCCTGACTTTC. It translates to CASSRPGPLPSGANVLTF.

The rearrangement links TRBV19 to TRBJ2-5; 7 bases are a match to TRBD1. The CDR3 length is 13 residues. Germline V gene data show CDR1 as LNHDA and CDR2 as SQIVND (reference sequence). The junction had 0 bases not matched to a gene; V was cut back by 2 bases and J by 3 bases. Written as DNA, the CDR3 is TGTGCCAGTAGTATACAGGGGGAAGAGACCCAGTACTTC. Translating gives CASSIQGEETQYF.

In regard to this clonotype: Here the CDR3 omits its conserved ending phenylalanine or tryptophan, so a read error is the likely source. This chain uses TRBV14 with TRBJ1-6; D remains unclear. V was shortened by 1 base and J by 4 bases, with 5 bases between the two germline ends. The CDR3 is 14 residues long. The V gene's germline CDR1 is SGHDN and CDR2 FVKESK. CDR3 sequence: CASSQAGYNSPLHL. The CDR3 nucleotides read TGTGCCAGCAGCCAAGCTGGGTATAATTCACCCCTCCACTTG.

This chain links TRBV5-1 with TRBJ1-1, with a tentative D call TRBD1 (6 bases). V was shortened by 0 bases and J by 3 bases, with 21 bases between the two germline ends. This CDR3 is built from 18 residues. From germline, CDR1 is SGHRS and CDR2 YFSETQ. CDR3 amino acids: CASSLEGGHQLGDTEAFF. CDR3 nucleotides: TGCGCCAGCAGCTTGGAGGGGGGCCATCAATTGGGGGACACTGAAGCTTTCTTT.

This clonotype has only a few counts. The V gene is TRBV7-2, the J gene TRBJ1-1, with 7 bases matching TRBD1. The ends lost 1 base at V and 1 base at J; junction bases unmatched: 3. The CDR3 has 15 residues. The V gene's germline CDR1 is SGHTA and CDR2 FQGNSA. The CDR3: CASSLGDRRNTEAFF. DNA of the CDR3: TGTGCCAGCAGCTTAGGGGACAGAAGGAACACTGAAGCTTTCTTT.

This chain joins TRBV28 and TRBJ2-5; 10 nucleotides line up with TRBD2. Germline loops: CDR1 MDHEN, CDR2 SYDVKM. There are 15 residues in the CDR3. J was trimmed by 2 bases and V by 3 bases; bases with no gene match: 3. The CDR3 is CASSFQLAGQETQYF. CDR3 nucleotide sequence: TGTGCCAGCAGTTTTCAACTAGCGGGGCAAGAGACCCAGTACTTC.

The CDR3 nucleotides read TGTGCCAGCAGCTGGGGACAGGGTCCGGATACGCAGTATTTT. It encodes CASSWGQGPDTQYF. The chain is built from TRBV11-2 and TRBJ2-3; 9 bases match TRBD1. Germline V gene sequence: CDR1 SGHAT, CDR2 FQNNGV. The CDR3 consists of 14 residues. J gave up 6 bases and V 4 bases, and 5 bases lay outside the gene matches.

This clonotype was counted only a few times. This sequence joins TRBV7-2 and TRBJ1-2; TRBD1 matches 7 bases. This CDR3 contains 16 residues. Germline assignment: CDR1 SGHTA and CDR2 FQGNSA. The junction had 9 bases not matched to a gene; V was cut back by 1 base and J by 4 bases. The CDR3 here is CASSLGGGGAFYGYTF. As DNA, the CDR3 is TGTGCCAGCAGCTTAGGGGGAGGGGGCGCGTTCTATGGCTACACCTTC.

The J gene is TRBJ2-1, the V gene TRBV7-2; 10 bases align to TRBD1. Germline V lookup: CDR1 SGHTA, CDR2 FQGNSA. CDR3 length equals 18 residues. V was clipped by 2 bases and J by 4 bases; unmatched bases: 11. CDR3 in amino acids: CASSLRGLTGGHYNEQFF. The CDR3 coding sequence is TGTGCCAGCAGCTTAAGGGGACTGACAGGGGGCCATTACAATGAGCAGTTCTTC.

The chain uses TRBV6-2 or TRBV6-3 and TRBJ1-2; the D gene is possibly TRBD1 (6 bases). The CDR3 runs to 16 residues. Trimming pared 2 bases from V and 4 bases from J, leaving 17 bases between. The germline V gene encodes CDR1 MNHEY and CDR2 SVGEGT. CDR3: CASSYPRDMGIYGYTF. The CDR3, as DNA: TGTGCCAGCAGTTACCCAAGGGACATGGGGATCTATGGCTACACCTTC.

This chain joins TRBV10-3 and TRBJ1-5; D unclear. Germline V gene sequence: CDR1 ENHRY, CDR2 SYGVKD. This CDR3 is 16 amino acids long. The ends were cut back, 0 bases at V and 0 bases at J, with 9 bases in the middle. This CDR3 reads CAISESWRDSNQPQHF. CDR3 in DNA: TGTGCCATCAGTGAGTCTTGGAGAGATAGCAATCAGCCCCAGCATTTT.

The count of this clonotype is one. The V and J genes are TRBV11-3 and TRBJ2-2; the D is unclear. Germline V CDR1 and CDR2: SGHNT, YENEEA. V lost 1 base to trimming and J lost 7 bases, with 4 bases between them. CDR3 length equals 12 residues. The CDR3 region is CASSLGVGELFF. The DNA for the CDR3 is TGTGCCAGCAGCTTAGGGGTCGGGGAGCTGTTTTTT.

V gene TRBV9 combines with J gene TRBJ2-3; D gene unclear. V dropped 0 bases and J dropped 2 bases, with 7 bases sitting between them. CDR1 SGDLS and CDR2 YYNGEE come from the germline V gene. This CDR3 comprises 14 residues. The CDR3 coding sequence is TGTGCCAGCAGCGTAGGGGCGTTCACAGATACGCAGTATTTT. It encodes CASSVGAFTDTQYF. The full variable domain, in which reference TRBV9 and TRBJ2-3 provide the parts outside the CDR3, is DSGVTQTPKHLITATGQRVTLRCSPRSGDLSVYWYQQSLDQGLQFLIQYYNGEERAKGNILERFSAQQFPDLHSELNLSSLELGDSALYFCASSVGAFTDTQYFGPGTRLTVL.

V and J are TRBV27 and TRBJ2-1, with unresolved D. V lost 3 bases and J 5 bases, leaving 17 bases between the germline ends. CDR3 length: 16 amino acids. Germline assignment: CDR1 MNHEY and CDR2 SMNVEV (reference sequence). CDR3 sequence: CASSFSSFFFNNEQFF. For the CDR3, the DNA is TGTGCCAGCAGTTTTAGCTCCTTCTTTTTTAACAATGAGCAGTTCTTC.

This clonotype was seen more than once but under ten times. The rearrangement joins TRBV6-1 to TRBJ1-3, with 9 bases matching TRBD1. CDR3 length: 14 amino acids. Losses at the gene ends were 3 bases for V and 8 bases for J; bases not matched to a gene: 5. The germline CDR1 and CDR2 sequences are MNHNS and SASEGT. The CDR3 DNA is TGTGCCAGCAGTGAGACAGGGGGGGTAGACACCATATATTTT. It is translated as CASSETGGVDTIYF.

The chain has TRBV27 and TRBJ2-3; 9 bases align to TRBD2. V gave up 0 bases and J gave up 6 bases; unmatched junction bases: 25. CDR3 length: 22 residues. Germline CDR1 and CDR2: MNHEY and SMNVEV (reference sequence). CDR3 residues: CASSLSKQGHLRRLAEADTQYF. The CDR3 DNA sequence: TGTGCCAGCAGTTTATCGAAGCAGGGGCACCTACGTCGACTAGCGGAGGCGGATACGCAGTATTTT.